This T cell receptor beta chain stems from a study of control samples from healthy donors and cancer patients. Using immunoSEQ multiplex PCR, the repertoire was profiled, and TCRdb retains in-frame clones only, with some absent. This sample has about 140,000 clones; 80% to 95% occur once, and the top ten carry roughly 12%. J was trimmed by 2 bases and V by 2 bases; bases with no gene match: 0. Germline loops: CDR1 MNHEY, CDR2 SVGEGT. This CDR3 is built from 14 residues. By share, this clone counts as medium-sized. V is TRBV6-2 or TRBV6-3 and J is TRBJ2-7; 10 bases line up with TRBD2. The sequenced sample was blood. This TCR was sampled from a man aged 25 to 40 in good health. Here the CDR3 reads CASSYGTSAYEQYF. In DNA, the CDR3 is TGTGCCAGCAGTTACGGGACTAGCGCCTACGAGCAGTACTTC.